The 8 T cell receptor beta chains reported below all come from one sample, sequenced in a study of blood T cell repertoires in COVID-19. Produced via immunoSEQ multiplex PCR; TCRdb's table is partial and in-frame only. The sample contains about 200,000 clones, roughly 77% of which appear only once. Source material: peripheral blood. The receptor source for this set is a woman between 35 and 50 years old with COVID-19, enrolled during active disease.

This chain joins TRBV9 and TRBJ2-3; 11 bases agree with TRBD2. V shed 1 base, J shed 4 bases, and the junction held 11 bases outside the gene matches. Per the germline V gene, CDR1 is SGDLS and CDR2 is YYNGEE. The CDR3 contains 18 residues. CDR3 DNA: TGTGCCAGCAGCGTATTCGGCCTAGCGGGGGGCTTCGCAGATACGCAGTATTTT. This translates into CASSVFGLAGGFADTQYF.

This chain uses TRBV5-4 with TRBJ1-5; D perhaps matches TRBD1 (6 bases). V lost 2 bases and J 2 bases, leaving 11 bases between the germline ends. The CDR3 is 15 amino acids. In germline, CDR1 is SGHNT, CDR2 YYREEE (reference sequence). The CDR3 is CASSLMGAGNQPQHF. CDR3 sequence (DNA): TGTGCCAGCAGCTTAATGGGGGCTGGCAATCAGCCCCAGCATTTT.

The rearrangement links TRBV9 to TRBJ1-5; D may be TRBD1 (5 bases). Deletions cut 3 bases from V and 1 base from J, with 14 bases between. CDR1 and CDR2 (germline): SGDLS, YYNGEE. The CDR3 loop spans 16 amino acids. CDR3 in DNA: TGTGCCAGCAGCGCCCCTCAGGGTTCAAGCAATCAGCCCCAGCATTTT. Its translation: CASSAPQGSSNQPQHF.

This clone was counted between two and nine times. The CDR3 here is CASSLQDRAHDTQYF. The CDR3 DNA is TGTGCCAGCAGCCTACAGGACAGGGCGCATGATACGCAGTATTTT. The V call is TRBV21-1, the J call TRBJ2-3; no check of the table's D call, TRBD1, against the DNA was made. TRBV21-1 is a listed pseudogene. This CDR3 contains 15 residues.

In DNA form, the CDR3 reads TGTGCCAGCAGCTTAGCGCAGGGACAGGGCGAGCAGTACTTC. Translating gives CASSLAQGQGEQYF. The chain links TRBV7-2 to TRBJ2-7, with 9 bases identical to TRBD1. The trim removed 0 bases at V and 6 bases at J, leaving 3 bases unmatched. CDR3 size: 14 residues. Germline values: CDR1 SGHTA, CDR2 FQGNSA.

For the CDR3, the DNA is TGTGCCAGCAGTGACCCAACAGGGACTGGAAACACCATATATTTT. Residues: CASSDPTGTGNTIYF. This chain links TRBV25-1 with TRBJ1-3, with D tentatively TRBD1 (6 bases). CDR3 length: 15 amino acids. V gave up 3 bases and J gave up 2 bases, with 11 bases separating them. The V gene's germline CDR1 is MGHDK and CDR2 SYGVNS.

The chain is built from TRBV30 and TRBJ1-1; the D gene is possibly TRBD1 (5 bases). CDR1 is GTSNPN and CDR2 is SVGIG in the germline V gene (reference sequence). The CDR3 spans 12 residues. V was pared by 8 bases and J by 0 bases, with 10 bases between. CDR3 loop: CARQGMNTEAFF. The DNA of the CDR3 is TGTGCCCGCCAGGGCATGAACACTGAAGCTTTCTTT.

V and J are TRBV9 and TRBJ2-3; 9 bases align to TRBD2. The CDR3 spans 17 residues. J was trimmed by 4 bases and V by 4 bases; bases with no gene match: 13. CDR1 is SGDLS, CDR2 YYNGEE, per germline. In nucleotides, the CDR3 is TGTGCCAGCAGCCCCGGTCGGAGGAGCGGGGGGTCAGATACGCAGTATTTT. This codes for CASSPGRRSGGSDTQYF. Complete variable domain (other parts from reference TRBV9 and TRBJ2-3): DSGVTQTPKHLITATGQRVTLRCSPRSGDLSVYWYQQSLDQGLQFLIQYYNGEERAKGNILERFSAQQFPDLHSELNLSSLELGDSALYFCASSPGRRSGGSDTQYFGPGTRLTVL.